The entry that follows covers one T cell receptor beta chain sequence. The antigen is not known. The study gave focal radiation plus ipilimumab CTLA-4 blockade to patients with chemo-refractory metastatic non-small-cell lung cancer. The sample belongs to a study of radiotherapy plus CTLA-4 blockade in lung cancer. Across the whole study: There were objective responses in roughly 18% of patients, and over 25% had disease control. Study-wide findings and caveats: Best predicting response, reportedly, were early blood T cell clone dynamics, with interferon-beta. Researchers report tumor-derived TCR clones expanding in blood after radiotherapy plus ipilimumab.

Generated by immunoSEQ multiplex PCR, the TCRdb table keeps only in-frame clones and is missing some. Altogether 77,000 or so clones are present, 70% to 80% being singletons, with the ten largest covering approximately 9.9%. The specimen comprised peripheral blood, sampled from a patient treated with radiotherapy plus ipilimumab. This clonotype was sampled from a human donor with non-small cell lung cancer whose response to radiotherapy plus ipilimumab could not be evaluated.

Here the CDR3 reads CASSGRTGTSGTGELFF. The CDR3 DNA reads TGTGCCAGCAGCGGCCGTACCGGGACTAGCGGGACCGGGGAGCTGTTTTTT. J is TRBJ2-2 and V is TRBV9; 12 bases align to TRBD2. J was trimmed by 5 bases and V by 3 bases; bases with no gene match: 8. CDR3 length: 17 residues. Germline V gene sequence: CDR1 SGDLS, CDR2 YYNGEE.